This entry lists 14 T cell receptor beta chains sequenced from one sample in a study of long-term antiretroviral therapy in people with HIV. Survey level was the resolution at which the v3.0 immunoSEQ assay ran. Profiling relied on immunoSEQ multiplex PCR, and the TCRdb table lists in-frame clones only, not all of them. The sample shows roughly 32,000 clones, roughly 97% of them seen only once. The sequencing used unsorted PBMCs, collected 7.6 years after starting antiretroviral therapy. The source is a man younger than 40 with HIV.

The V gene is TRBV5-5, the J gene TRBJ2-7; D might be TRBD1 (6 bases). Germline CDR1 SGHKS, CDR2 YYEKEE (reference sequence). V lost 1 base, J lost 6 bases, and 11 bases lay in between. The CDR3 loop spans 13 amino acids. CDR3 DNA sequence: TGTGCCAGCAGCTTGTCAGGGGCGGGCGAGCAGTACTTC. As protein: CASSLSGAGEQYF. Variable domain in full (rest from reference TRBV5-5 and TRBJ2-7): DAGVTQSPTHLIKTRGQQVTLRCSPISGHKSVSWYQQVLGQGPQFIFQYYEKEERGRGNFPDRFSARQFPNYSSELNVNALLLGDSALYLCASSLSGAGEQYFGPGTRLTVT.

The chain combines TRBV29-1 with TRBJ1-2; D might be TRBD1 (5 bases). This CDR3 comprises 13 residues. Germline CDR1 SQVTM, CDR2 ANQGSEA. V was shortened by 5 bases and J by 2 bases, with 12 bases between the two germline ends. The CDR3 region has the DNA TGCAGCGTTCAACAGACAGAGAACTATGGCTACACCTTC. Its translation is CSVQQTENYGYTF.

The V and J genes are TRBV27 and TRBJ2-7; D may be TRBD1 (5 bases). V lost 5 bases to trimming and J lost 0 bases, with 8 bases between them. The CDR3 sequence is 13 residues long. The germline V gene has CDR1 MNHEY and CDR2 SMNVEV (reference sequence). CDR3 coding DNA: TGTGCCAGCAGTCGGACAAGCTCCTACGAGCAGTACTTC. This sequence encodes CASSRTSSYEQYF.

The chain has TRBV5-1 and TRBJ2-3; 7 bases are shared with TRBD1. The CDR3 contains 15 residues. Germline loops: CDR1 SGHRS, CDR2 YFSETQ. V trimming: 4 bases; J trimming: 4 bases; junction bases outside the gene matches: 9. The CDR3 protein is CASSPREGGPDTQYF. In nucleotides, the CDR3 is TGCGCCAGCAGCCCGCGAGAAGGGGGCCCAGATACGCAGTATTTT. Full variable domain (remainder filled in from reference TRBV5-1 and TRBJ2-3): KAGVTQTPRYLIKTRGQQVTLSCSPISGHRSVSWYQQTPGQGLQFLFEYFSETQRNKGNFPGRFSGRQFSNSRSEMNVSTLELGDSALYLCASSPREGGPDTQYFGPGTRLTVL.

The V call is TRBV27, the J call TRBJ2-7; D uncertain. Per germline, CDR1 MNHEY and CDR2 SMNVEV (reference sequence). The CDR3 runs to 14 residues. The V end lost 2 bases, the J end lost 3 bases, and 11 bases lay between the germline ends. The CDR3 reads CASSLAVSGYEQYF. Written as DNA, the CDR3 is TGTGCCAGCAGTTTAGCGGTTTCCGGCTACGAGCAGTACTTC.

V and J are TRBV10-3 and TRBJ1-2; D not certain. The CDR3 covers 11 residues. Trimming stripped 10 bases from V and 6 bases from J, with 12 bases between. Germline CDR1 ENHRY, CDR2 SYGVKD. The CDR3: CATRREDGYTF. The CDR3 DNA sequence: TGTGCCACGCGGAGGGAAGATGGCTACACCTTC.

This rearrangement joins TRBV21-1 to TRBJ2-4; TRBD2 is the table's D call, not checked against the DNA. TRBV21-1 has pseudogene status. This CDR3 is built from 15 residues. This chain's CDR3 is CASGSLPGVGNIQYF. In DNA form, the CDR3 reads TGTGCCAGCGGCTCCTTGCCGGGGGTTGGAAACATTCAGTACTTC.

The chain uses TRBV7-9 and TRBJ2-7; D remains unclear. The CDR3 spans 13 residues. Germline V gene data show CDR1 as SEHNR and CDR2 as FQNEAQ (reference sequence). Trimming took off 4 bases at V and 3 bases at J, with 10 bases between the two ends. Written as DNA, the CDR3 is TGTGCCAGCAGCTATACCATGGGCTACGAGCAGTACTTC. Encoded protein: CASSYTMGYEQYF.

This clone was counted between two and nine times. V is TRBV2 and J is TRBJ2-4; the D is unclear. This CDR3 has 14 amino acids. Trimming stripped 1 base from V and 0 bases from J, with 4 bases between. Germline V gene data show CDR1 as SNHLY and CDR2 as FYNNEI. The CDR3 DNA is TGTGCCAGCAGTGAAGGAAAAGCCAAAAACATTCAGTACTTC. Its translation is CASSEGKAKNIQYF.

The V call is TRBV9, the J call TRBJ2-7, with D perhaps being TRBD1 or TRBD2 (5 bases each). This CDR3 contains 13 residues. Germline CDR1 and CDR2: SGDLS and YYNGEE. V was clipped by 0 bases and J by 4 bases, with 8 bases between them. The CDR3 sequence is CASSVEGSYEQYF. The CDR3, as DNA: TGTGCCAGCAGCGTAGAGGGGAGTTACGAGCAGTACTTC.

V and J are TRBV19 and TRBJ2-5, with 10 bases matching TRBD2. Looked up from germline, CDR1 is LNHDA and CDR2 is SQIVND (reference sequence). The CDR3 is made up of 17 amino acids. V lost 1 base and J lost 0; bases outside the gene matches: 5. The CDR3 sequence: CASSIGGTSVYQETQYF. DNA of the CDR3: TGTGCCAGTAGTATAGGGGGGACTAGCGTATACCAAGAGACCCAGTACTTC.

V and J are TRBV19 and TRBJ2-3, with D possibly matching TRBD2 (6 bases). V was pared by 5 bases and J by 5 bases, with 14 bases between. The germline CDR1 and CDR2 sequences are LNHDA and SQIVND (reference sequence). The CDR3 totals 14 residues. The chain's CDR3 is CASSGAEGRDTQYF. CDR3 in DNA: TGTGCCAGTAGTGGGGCGGAGGGACGAGATACGCAGTATTTT.

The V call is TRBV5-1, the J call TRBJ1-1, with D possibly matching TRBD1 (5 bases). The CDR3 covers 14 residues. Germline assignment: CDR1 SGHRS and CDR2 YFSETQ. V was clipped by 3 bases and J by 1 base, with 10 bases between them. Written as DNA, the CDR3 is TGCGCCAGCAGCTGGGGACCTTGGAACACTGAAGCTTTCTTT. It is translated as CASSWGPWNTEAFF.

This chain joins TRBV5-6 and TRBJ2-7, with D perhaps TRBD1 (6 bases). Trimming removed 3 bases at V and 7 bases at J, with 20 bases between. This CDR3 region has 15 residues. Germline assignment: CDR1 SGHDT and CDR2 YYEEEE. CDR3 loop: CASSYRVFPVREQYF. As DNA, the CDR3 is TGTGCCAGCAGCTACAGGGTTTTCCCGGTAAGAGAGCAGTACTTC.